This note documents a single T cell receptor beta chain sequence. The data originate from a study of OX40 agonist ivuxolimab in advanced cancers. Study-wide context: Subjects had a mean age of about 60 years, with a range of 23 to 79; more than 70% were male. The eligibility criteria allowed prior anti-PD-1, anti-PD-L1 or anti-CTLA-4 therapy, and 40% had some.

Looked up from germline, CDR1 is SGHNT and CDR2 is YYREEE (reference sequence). There are 16 residues in the CDR3. V lost 4 bases and J lost 5; bases outside the gene matches: 10. Assay used: immunoSEQ multiplex PCR; TCRdb lists only in-frame clones, some missing. This sample carries approximately 70,000 clones, roughly 85% of them seen once, and the ten largest clones take around 6.7%. This chain connects TRBV5-4 to TRBJ2-5; 11 nucleotides line up with TRBD1. The clonotype comes from an adult with an advanced solid tumor such as melanoma, head and neck, liver or kidney cancer. Sequencing was performed on CD4+ or CD8+ T cells sorted from blood, taken in a trial of the OX40 agonist ivuxolimab. Written as DNA, the CDR3 is TGTGCCAGCAGCGGCGCCGGGACAGGGGGATGGGAGACCCAGTACTTC. Translated, it gives CASSGAGTGGWETQYF. Supplemented by reference TRBV5-4 and TRBJ2-5, the full variable domain reads ETGVTQSPTHLIKTRGQQVTLRCSSQSGHNTVSWYQQALGQGPQFIFQYYREEENGRGNFPPRFSGLQFPNYSSELNVNALELDDSALYLCASSGAGTGGWETQYFGPGTRLLVL.